The entry below gives a single T cell receptor beta chain sequence along with its context. Its target is unknown. The source of the sample is a study of OX40 agonist ivuxolimab in advanced cancers. Study-level information: Checkpoint inhibitors had been given previously to under 50% of patients.

Generated by immunoSEQ multiplex PCR, the TCRdb table keeps only in-frame clones and is missing some. The profile shows about 70,000 clones, 70% to 90% of them singletons. This CDR3 comprises 15 residues. Germline V lookup: CDR1 MNHNY, CDR2 SVGAGI (reference sequence). V was trimmed by 3 bases and J by 1 base, leaving 12 bases between them. Overall study findings and caveats: Blood T cells, both CD4+ and CD8+, expanded clonally by week 6 at 0.1 to 3.0 mg/kg. Nonresponders included some who also had low normalized T-cell clonal expansion.

The chain employs TRBV6-6 and TRBJ1-1; no firm D call. This sequence originates from an adult with an advanced solid tumor such as melanoma, head and neck, liver or kidney cancer. The sample here was CD4+ or CD8+ T cells sorted from blood, taken in a trial of the OX40 agonist ivuxolimab. CDR3 DNA sequence: TGTGCCAGCAGTTATAACGAGGGTCGGAACACTGAAGCTTTCTTT. Its translation is CASSYNEGRNTEAFF.